Shown below are 6 T cell receptor beta chains from a single sample sequenced in a study of memory CD4+ T cells and cytomegalovirus serostatus. Profiled with immunoSEQ multiplex PCR; TCRdb holds only in-frame clones, not every one. Of under 80,000 clones detected, 75% to 90% appear once; the ten largest clones hold nearly 0.9%. Single viable CD3+CD4+CD8-CD45RO+ cells were sorted as the memory CD4+ T cells. Specimen: memory CD4+ T cells from blood. The receptors shown here come from an adult in good health and CMV-seronegative.

Within the sample, this clone is medium-sized (0.01 to 0.1%). The V gene is TRBV6-1, the J gene TRBJ2-2; tentatively, D is TRBD1 (5 bases). The CDR3 runs to 15 residues. Germline V gene sequence: CDR1 MNHNS, CDR2 SASEGT. The V and J ends lost 6 bases and 4 bases respectively, with 15 bases between them. DNA of the CDR3: TGTGCCAGCAGCCTATTAGCAGGGCGCACCGGGGAGCTGTTTTTT. Translation: CASSLLAGRTGELFF.

The chain couples TRBV7-9 to TRBJ1-2; TRBD1 agrees at 9 bases. CDR3 size: 16 residues. V dropped 5 bases and J dropped 6; count of bases not matched to a gene: 13. Per the germline V gene, CDR1 is SEHNR and CDR2 is FQNEAQ (reference sequence). The CDR3: CASSVSPGQGRHGYTF. Here the CDR3 DNA reads TGTGCCAGCAGCGTCTCCCCGGGACAGGGAAGACATGGCTACACCTTC.

The chain joins TRBV20-1 to TRBJ1-2, with unresolved D. The CDR3 length is 11 residues. Looked up from germline, CDR1 is DFQATT and CDR2 is SNEGSKA (reference sequence). V was pared by 3 bases and J by 4 bases, with 6 bases between. CDR3 residues: CSASRAYGYTF. As DNA, the CDR3 is TGCAGTGCTAGTCGTGCCTATGGCTACACCTTC.

This clone was found once. The rearrangement joins TRBV6-6 to TRBJ2-1; 8 bases align to TRBD2. The CDR3 is made up of 11 amino acids. The V gene's germline CDR1 is MNHNY and CDR2 SVGAGI (reference sequence). After removal of 6 bases from V and 15 bases from J, the junction contained 7 bases not matched to a gene. The CDR3 sequence: CASSPGGGSFF. The CDR3 coding sequence is TGTGCCAGCAGCCCCGGGGGGGGTTCGTTCTTC.

The chain uses TRBV5-1 and TRBJ1-2; no clear D. CDR3 length: 14 residues. Per germline, CDR1 SGHRS and CDR2 YFSETQ. Trimming removed 4 bases from V and 2 bases from J, with 12 bases in between. The CDR3 DNA follows: TGCGCCAGCAGCCAGAGCAGTGGGAACTATGGCTACACCTTC. This gives the protein CASSQSSGNYGYTF.

The rearrangement uses TRBV5-1 and TRBJ2-2; possible D gene TRBD1, 6 bases. This CDR3 comprises 19 residues. Trimming took 0 bases from V and 2 from J, leaving 20 bases between them. The V gene's germline CDR1 is SGHRS and CDR2 YFSETQ. CDR3 region: CASSLGIGGGLPNTGELFF. The CDR3 DNA is TGCGCCAGCAGCTTGGGAATTGGGGGCGGCCTACCTAACACCGGGGAGCTGTTTTTT. Combining the CDR3 with reference TRBV5-1 and TRBJ2-2 gives the whole variable domain KAGVTQTPRYLIKTRGQQVTLSCSPISGHRSVSWYQQTPGQGLQFLFEYFSETQRNKGNFPGRFSGRQFSNSRSEMNVSTLELGDSALYLCASSLGIGGGLPNTGELFFGEGSRLTVL.